This TCR beta chain emerged from a study of T cell responses to AZD1222 COVID-19 vaccine. Regarding the study as a whole: Baseline testing showed seropositivity in only five or six AZD1222 recipients. Researchers took repertoire samples only after the peak T cell response had come. Among vaccine-associated CD4 TCRs, coverage spanned spike, with dominance at 160-218 and 743-854.

Sequenced by immunoSEQ multiplex PCR; TCRdb stores in-frame clones only, minus some. The repertoire holds 130,000 or so clones, with 91% as singletons. Comment on this clone: The antigen is undetermined.

The junction had 12 bases not matched to a gene; V was cut back by 1 base and J by 6 bases. The V gene's germline CDR1 is LGHNA and CDR2 YSLEER. The CDR3 sequence is 18 residues long. This chain links TRBV4-3 with TRBJ2-7; 13 bases match TRBD2. This clonotype was sampled from an adult who received the MenACWY meningococcal vaccine as a control. The specimen comprised peripheral blood, sampled 28 days after the second dose of the MenACWY control vaccine. The CDR3 spells CASSQGYGLAGETGEQYF. The CDR3 coding sequence is TGCGCCAGCAGCCAAGGGTACGGACTAGCGGGAGAAACCGGCGAGCAGTACTTC.